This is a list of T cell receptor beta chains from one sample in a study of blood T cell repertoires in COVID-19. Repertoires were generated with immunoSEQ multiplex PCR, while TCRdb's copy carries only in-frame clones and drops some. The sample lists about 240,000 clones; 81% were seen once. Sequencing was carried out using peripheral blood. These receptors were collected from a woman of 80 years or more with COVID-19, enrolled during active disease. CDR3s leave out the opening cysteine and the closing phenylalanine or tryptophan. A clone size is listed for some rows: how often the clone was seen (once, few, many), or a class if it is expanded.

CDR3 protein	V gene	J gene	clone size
ASSQAGRAEAF	TRBV7-9	TRBJ1-1	NA
AIRDHRGLNTEAF	TRBV10-3	TRBJ1-1	NA
ASSPFGGFPSGANVLT	TRBV5-1	TRBJ2-6	NA
ASSPQGASTDTQY	TRBV18	TRBJ2-3	NA
ASSFPRDRGSFNQPQH	TRBV28	TRBJ1-5	NA
ASSYSRLAGDEQY	TRBV6-6	TRBJ2-7	NA
ASSLDRGQDYGYT	TRBV5-1	TRBJ1-2	few
ASSPGVGEETQY	TRBV5-1	TRBJ2-5	NA
ASSDGRGRRDYEQY	TRBV2	TRBJ2-7	NA
ASSPISGGNYGYT	TRBV18	TRBJ1-2	NA
ASRPSNYGYT	TRBV7-9	TRBJ1-2	NA
ASSFTPNSGNTEAF	TRBV5-1	TRBJ1-1	NA
ATTASTGYSPLH	TRBV6-6	TRBJ1-6	NA
ASSYPGGSGYT	TRBV6-6	TRBJ1-2	NA
ASSLGRETDTQY	TRBV28	TRBJ2-3	NA